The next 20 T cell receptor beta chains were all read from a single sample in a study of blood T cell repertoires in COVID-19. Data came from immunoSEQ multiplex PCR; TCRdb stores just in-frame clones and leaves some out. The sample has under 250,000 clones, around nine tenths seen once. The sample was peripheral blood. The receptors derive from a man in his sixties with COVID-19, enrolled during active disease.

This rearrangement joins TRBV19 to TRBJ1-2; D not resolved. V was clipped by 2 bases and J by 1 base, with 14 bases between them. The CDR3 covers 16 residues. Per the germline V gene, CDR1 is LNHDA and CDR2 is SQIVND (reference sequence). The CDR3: CASSIWVGRGNYGYTF. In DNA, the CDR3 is TGTGCCAGTAGTATATGGGTCGGACGGGGTAACTATGGCTACACCTTC.

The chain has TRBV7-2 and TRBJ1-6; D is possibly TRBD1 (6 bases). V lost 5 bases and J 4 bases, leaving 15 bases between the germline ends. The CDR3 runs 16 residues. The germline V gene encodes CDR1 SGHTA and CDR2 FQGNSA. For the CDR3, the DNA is TGTGCCAGCAGCCTACGCAGGACAGATTATAATTCACCCCTCCACTTT. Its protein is CASSLRRTDYNSPLHF.

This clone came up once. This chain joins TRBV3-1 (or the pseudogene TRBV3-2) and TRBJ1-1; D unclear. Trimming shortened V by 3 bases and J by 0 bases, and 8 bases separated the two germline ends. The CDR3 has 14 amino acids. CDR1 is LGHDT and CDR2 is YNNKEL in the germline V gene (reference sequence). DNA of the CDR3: TGTGCCAGCAGCCATCGTGGCATGAACACTGAAGCTTTCTTT. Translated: CASSHRGMNTEAFF.

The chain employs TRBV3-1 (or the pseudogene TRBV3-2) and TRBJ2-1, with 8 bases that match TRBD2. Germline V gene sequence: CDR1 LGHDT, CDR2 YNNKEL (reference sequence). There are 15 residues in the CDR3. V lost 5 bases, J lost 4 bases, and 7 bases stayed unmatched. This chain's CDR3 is CASSFTSGSYNEQFF. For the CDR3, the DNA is TGTGCCAGCAGCTTCACTAGCGGATCATACAATGAGCAGTTCTTC.

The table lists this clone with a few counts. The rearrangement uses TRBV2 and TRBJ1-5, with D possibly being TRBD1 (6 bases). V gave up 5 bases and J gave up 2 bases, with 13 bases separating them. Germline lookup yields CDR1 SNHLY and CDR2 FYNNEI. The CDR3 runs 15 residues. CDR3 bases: TGTGCCAGCAGTCAACAGGGAAAGGGCAATCAGCCCCAGCATTTT. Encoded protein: CASSQQGKGNQPQHF.

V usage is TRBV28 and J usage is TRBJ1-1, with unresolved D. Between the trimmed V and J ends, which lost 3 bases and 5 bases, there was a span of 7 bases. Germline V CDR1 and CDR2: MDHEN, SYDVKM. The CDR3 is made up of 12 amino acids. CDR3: CASSFGRTEAFF. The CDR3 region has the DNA TGTGCCAGCAGTTTCGGGAGGACTGAAGCTTTCTTT. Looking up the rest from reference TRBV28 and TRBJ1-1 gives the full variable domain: DVKVTQSSRYLVKRTGEKVFLECVQDMDHENMFWYRQDPGLGLRLIYFSYDVKMKEKGDIPEGYSVSREKKERFSLILESASTNQTSMYLCASSFGRTEAFFGQGTRLTVV.

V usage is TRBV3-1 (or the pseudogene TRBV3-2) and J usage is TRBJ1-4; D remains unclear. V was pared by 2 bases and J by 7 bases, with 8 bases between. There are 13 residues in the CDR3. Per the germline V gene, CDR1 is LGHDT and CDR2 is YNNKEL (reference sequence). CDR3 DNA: TGTGCCAGCAGCCAACGGGGTGTTGAAAAACTGTTTTTT. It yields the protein CASSQRGVEKLFF.

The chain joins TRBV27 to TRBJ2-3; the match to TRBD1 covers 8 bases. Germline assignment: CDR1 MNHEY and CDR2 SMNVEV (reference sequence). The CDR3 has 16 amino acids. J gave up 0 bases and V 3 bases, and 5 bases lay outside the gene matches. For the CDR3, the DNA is TGTGCCAGCAGTTTTGGACAGGGACATAGCACAGATACGCAGTATTTT. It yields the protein CASSFGQGHSTDTQYF.

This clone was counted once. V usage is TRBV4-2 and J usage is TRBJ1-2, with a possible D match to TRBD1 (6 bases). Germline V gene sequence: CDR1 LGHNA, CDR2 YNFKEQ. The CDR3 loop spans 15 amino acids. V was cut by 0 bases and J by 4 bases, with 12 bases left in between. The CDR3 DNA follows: TGTGCCAGCAGCCAAGATAGGGGGATCGGCTATGGCTACACCTTC. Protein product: CASSQDRGIGYGYTF.

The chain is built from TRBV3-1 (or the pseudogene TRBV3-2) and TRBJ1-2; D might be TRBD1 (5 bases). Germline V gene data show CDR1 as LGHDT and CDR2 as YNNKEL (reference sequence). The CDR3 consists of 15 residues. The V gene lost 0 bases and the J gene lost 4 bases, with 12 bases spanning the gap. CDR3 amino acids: CASSQDPGALYGYTF. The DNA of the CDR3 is TGTGCCAGCAGCCAAGATCCTGGGGCACTCTATGGCTACACCTTC.

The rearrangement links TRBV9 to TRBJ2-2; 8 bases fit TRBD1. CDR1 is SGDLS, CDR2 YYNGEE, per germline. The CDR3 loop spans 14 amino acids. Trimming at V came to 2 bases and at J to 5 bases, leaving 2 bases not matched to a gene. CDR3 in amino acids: CASSVRQGTGELFF. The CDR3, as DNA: TGTGCCAGCAGCGTGAGACAGGGGACCGGGGAGCTGTTTTTT.

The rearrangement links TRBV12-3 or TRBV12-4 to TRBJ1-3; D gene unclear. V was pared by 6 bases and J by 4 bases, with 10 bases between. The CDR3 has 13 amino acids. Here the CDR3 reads CASRLLPGNTIYF. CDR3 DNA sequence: TGTGCCAGCAGGCTTCTACCAGGAAACACCATATATTTT.

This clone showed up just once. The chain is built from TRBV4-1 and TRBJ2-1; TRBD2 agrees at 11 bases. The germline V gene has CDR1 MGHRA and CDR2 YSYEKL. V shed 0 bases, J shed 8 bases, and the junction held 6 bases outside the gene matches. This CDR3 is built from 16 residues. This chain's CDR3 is CASSQEASGGFDEQFF. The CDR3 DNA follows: TGCGCCAGCAGCCAAGAAGCTAGCGGGGGGTTCGATGAGCAGTTCTTC.

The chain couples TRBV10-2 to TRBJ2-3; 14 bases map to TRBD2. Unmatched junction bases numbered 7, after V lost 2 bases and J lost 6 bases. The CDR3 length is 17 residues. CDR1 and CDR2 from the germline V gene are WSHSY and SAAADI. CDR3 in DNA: TGCGCCAGCAGTGAGATCCTGACTAGCGGGGGGGCTGATACGCAGTATTTT. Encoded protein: CASSEILTSGGADTQYF.

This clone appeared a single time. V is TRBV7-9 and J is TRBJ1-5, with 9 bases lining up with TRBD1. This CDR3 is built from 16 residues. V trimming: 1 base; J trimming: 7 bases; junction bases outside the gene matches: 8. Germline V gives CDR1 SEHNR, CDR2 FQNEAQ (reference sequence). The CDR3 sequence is CASSLEGQGTLQPQHF. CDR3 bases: TGTGCCAGCAGCTTAGAGGGACAGGGTACTTTGCAGCCCCAGCATTTT.

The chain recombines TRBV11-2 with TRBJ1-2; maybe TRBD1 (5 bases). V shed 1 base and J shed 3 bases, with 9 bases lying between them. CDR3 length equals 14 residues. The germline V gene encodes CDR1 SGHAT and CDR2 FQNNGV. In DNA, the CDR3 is TGTGCCAGCAGCTTAGGGGAGGGGTACTATGGCTACACCTTC. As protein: CASSLGEGYYGYTF.

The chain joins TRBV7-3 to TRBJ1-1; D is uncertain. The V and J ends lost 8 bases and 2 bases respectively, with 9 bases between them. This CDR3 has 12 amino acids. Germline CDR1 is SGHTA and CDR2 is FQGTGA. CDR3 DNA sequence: TGTGCCAGCGGCAAAAAAAACACTGAAGCTTTCTTT. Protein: CASGKKNTEAFF.

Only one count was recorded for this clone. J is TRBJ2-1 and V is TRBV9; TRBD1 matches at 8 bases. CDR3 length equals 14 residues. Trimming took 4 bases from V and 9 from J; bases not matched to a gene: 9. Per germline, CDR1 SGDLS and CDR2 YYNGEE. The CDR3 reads CASSSRTGLAEQFF. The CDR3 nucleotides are TGTGCCAGCAGCTCCCGGACAGGGTTGGCTGAGCAGTTCTTC. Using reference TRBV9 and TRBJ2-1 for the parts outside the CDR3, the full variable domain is DSGVTQTPKHLITATGQRVTLRCSPRSGDLSVYWYQQSLDQGLQFLIQYYNGEERAKGNILERFSAQQFPDLHSELNLSSLELGDSALYFCASSSRTGLAEQFFGPGTRLTVL.

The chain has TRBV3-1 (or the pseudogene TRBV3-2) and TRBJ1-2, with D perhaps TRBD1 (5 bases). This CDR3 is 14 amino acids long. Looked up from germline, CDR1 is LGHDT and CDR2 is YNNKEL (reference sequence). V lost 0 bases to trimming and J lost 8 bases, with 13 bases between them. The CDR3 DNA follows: TGTGCCAGCAGCCAAGATTGGGGCTTGGGGGGCTACACCTTC. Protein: CASSQDWGLGGYTF.

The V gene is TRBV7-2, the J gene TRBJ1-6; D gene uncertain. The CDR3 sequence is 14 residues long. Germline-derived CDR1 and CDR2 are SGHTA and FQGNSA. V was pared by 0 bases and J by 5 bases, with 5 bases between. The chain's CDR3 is CASSLATDNSPLHF. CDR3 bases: TGTGCCAGCAGCTTAGCAACAGATAATTCACCCCTCCACTTT.